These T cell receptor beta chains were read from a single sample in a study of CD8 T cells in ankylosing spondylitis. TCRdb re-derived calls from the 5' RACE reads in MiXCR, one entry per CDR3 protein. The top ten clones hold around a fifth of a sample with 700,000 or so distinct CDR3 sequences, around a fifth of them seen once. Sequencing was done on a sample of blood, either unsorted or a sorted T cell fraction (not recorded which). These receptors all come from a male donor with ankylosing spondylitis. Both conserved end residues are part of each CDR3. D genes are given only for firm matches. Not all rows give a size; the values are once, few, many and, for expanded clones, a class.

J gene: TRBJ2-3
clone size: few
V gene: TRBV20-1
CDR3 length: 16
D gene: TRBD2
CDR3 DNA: TGCATTACCCAGAGTCCCTTCGCGCTAGCGGTAGATACGCAGTATTTT
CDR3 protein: CITQSPFALAVDTQYF

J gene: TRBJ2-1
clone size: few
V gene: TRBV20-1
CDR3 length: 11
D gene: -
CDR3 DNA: TGCAGTGGGAGGGACTGGGGTGAGCAGTTCTTC
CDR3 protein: CSGRDWGEQFF

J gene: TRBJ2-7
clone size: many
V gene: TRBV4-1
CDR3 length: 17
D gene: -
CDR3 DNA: TGCGCCAGCAGCCAAGTGGATTTTATAGGGGGACGCTACGAGCAGTACTTC
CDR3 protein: CASSQVDFIGGRYEQYF

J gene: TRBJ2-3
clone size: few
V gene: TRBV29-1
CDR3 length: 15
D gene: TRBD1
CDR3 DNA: TGCAGCGTTGAAGGCCCCGGGACAGACACAGATACGCAGTATTTT
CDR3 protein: CSVEGPGTDTDTQYF

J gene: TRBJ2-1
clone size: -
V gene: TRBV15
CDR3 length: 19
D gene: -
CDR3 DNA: TGTGCCACCAGCAGAGGCTCGGGGGCGACAGGGAGCTCCTACAATGAGCAGTTCTTC
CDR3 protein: CATSRGSGATGSSYNEQFF

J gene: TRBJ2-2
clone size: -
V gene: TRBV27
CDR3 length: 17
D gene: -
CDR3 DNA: TGTGCCAGCAGTTTGAGGGGTAGGACGTTGGACACCGGGGAGCTGTTTTTT
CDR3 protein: CASSLRGRTLDTGELFF

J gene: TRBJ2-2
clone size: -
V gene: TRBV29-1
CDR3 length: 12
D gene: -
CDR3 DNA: TGCAGCGTTGAAGATCTTTACGGGGAGCTGTTTTTT
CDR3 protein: CSVEDLYGELFF

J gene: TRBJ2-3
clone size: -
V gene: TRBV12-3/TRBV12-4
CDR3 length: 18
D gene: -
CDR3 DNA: TGTACCCTCAGTTTTGACCACTCGGGAGACGATGGCACAGATACGCAGTATTTT
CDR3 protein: CTLSFDHSGDDGTDTQYF

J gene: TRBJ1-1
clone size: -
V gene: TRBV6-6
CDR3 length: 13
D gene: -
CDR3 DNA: TGTGCCAGCAGTTACAGGGACACACCGGGAGCTTTCTTT
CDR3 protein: CASSYRDTPGAFF

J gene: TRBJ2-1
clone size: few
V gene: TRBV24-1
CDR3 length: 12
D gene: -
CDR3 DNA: TGTGCCACCAGTGACCTCGGGGGACGACAGTTCTTC
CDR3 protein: CATSDLGGRQFF

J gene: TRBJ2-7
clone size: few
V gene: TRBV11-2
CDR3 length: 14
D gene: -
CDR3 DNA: TGTGCCAGCAGCCCCCGTTGGACCACCGGGGGGCAGTACTTC
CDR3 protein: CASSPRWTTGGQYF

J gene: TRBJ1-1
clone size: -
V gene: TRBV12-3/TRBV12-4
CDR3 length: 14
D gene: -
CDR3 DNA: TGTGCCAGCAGACCCCCCGGAGGGCAGGTTGAAGCTTTCTTT
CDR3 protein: CASRPPGGQVEAFF

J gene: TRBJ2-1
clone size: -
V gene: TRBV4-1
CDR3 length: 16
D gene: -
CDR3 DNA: TGCGCCAGCAGCCAACAAGGGAAGGGAACCTACAATGAGCAGTTCTTC
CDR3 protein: CASSQQGKGTYNEQFF

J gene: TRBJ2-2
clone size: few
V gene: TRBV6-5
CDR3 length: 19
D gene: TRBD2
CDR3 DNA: TGTGCCAGCAGTTACTCGCTCGAAGTTGCGGGGGGAAACACCGGGGAGCTGTTTTTT
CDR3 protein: CASSYSLEVAGGNTGELFF

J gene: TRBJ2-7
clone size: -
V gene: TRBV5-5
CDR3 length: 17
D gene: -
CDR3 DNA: TGTGCCAGCAGCTTGGGGGGGAGACAGAAGACAGACTACGAGCAGTACTTC
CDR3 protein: CASSLGGRQKTDYEQYF

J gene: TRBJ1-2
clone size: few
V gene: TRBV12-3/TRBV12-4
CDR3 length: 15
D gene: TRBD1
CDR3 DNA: TGTGCCAGCAACCCGGGACAGGGGGGAAGCTATGGCTACACCTTC
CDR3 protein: CASNPGQGGSYGYTF

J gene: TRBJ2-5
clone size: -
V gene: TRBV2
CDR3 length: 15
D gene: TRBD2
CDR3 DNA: TGTGCCAGCAGTGCCCCTGGAACGGGAGGGGAGACCCAGTACTTC
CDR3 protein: CASSAPGTGGETQYF

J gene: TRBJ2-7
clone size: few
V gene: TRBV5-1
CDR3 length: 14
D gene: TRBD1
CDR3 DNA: TGCGCCAGCAGCACTTCGGACAGGGGATCCGAGCAGTACTTC
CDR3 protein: CASSTSDRGSEQYF

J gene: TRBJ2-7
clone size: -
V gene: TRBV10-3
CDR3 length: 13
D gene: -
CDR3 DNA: TGTGCCATCAGTGACCCGTCTGGCTACGAGCAGTACTTC
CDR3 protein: CAISDPSGYEQYF

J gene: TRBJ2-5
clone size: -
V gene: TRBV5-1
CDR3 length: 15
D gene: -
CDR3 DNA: TGCGCCAGCAGCCCCAGAAGTAGCGAGCAAGAGACCCAGTACTTC
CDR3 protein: CASSPRSSEQETQYF

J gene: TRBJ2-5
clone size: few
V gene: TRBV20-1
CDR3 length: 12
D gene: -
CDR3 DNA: TGCAGTGCCGACGGATACCAAGAGACCCAGTACTTC
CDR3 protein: CSADGYQETQYF

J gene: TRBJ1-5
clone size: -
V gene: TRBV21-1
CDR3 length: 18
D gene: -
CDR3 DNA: TGTGCCAGCAGCAAAGCGCCCCCGGCCTGGGGGTGCAATCAGCCCCAGCATTTT
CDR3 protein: CASSKAPPAWGCNQPQHF

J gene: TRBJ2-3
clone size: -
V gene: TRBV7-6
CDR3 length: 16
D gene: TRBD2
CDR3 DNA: TGTGCCAGCAGCTTGTTAGCGGGAGATGGCACAGATACGCAGTATTTT
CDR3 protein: CASSLLAGDGTDTQYF

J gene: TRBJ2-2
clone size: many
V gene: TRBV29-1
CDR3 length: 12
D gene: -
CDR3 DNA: TGCAGCGTTGGCAGGGCCACCGGGGAGCTGTTTTTT
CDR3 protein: CSVGRATGELFF

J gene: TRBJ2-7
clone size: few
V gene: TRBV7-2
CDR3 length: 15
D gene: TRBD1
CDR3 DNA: TGTGCCAGCAGCTCTACCCGGGACAGGGGCGACGAGCAGTACTTC
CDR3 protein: CASSSTRDRGDEQYF

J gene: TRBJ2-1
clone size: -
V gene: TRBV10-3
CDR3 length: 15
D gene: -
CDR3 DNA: TGTGCCATCAGATCAGGGGCTAGCTCGTGGGATGAGCAGTTCTTC
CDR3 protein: CAIRSGASSWDEQFF

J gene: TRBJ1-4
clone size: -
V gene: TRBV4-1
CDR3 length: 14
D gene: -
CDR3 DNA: TGCGCCAGCAGCCTCGGGGGCGAAGGTGAAAAACTGTTTTTT
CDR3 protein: CASSLGGEGEKLFF

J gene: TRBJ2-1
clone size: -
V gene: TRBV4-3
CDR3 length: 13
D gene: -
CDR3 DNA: TGCGCCAGCAGCCAAGTTGGGTACGGTGAGCAGTTCTTC
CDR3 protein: CASSQVGYGEQFF

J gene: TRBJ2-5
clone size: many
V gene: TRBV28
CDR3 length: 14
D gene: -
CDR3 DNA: TGTGCCAGCAGTTTACCCGGCAGTCACAAGACCCAGTACTTC
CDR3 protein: CASSLPGSHKTQYF

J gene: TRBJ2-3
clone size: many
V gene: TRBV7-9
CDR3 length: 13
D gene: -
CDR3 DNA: TGTGCCTCCTGGACCTCGGGCAGTGCCGCGCAGTATTTT
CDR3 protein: CASWTSGSAAQYF

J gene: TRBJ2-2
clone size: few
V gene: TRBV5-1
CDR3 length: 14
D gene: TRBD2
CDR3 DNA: TGCGCCAGCAGCCCTAGCGGTAACACCGGGGAGCTGTTTTTT
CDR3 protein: CASSPSGNTGELFF